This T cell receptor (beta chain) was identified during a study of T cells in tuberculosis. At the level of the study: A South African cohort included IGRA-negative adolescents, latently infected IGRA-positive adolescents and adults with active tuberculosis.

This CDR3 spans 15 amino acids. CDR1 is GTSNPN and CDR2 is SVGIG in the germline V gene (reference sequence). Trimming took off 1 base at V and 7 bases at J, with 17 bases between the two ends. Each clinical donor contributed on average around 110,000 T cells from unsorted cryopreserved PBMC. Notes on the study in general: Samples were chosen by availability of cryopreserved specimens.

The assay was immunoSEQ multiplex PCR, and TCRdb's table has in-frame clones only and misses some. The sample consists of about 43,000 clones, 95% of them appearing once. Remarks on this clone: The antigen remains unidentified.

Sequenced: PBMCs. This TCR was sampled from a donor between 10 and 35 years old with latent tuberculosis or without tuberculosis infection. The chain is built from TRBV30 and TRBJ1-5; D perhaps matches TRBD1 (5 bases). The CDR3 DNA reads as TGTGCCTGGAGTGGAACAGGTCCCGCAGGGCAGCCCCAGCATTTT. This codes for CAWSGTGPAGQPQHF.